These 8 T cell receptor beta chains were all obtained from the same sample, sequenced in a study of Ad26.COV2.S vaccination and SARS-CoV-2 variants. Using immunoSEQ multiplex PCR, the repertoire was profiled, and TCRdb retains in-frame clones only, with some absent. The sample includes over 400,000 clones, about 90% of them seen just once. Noted treatment: about 20 received Ad26.COV2.S at low or high dose, single or two shots; a few received placebo; per-sample allocation not given. The investigators took samples on day 63 after the first vaccine or placebo injection. This sample comprised peripheral blood, obtained in a trial of Ad26.COV2.S vaccine versus placebo. The source is a person aged 18-65 years who received the Ad26.COV2.S COVID-19 vaccine or a placebo.

This clone came up once. The CDR3 sequence: CASSQDAFVYEQYF. The CDR3 DNA is TGCGCCAGCAGCCAAGATGCCTTCGTCTACGAGCAGTACTTC. This chain connects TRBV4-3 to TRBJ2-7; D gene unclear. CDR3 size: 14 residues. Germline V gene data show CDR1 as LGHNA and CDR2 as YSLEER. The germline V and J ends were trimmed by 0 bases and 3 bases, with 9 bases remaining between them.

The V call is TRBV5-8, the J call TRBJ1-1, with TRBD1 matching over 7 bases. Per the germline V gene, CDR1 is SGHTS and CDR2 is YDEGEE. The V and J ends lost 0 bases and 10 bases, in that order; junction bases with no gene match: 3. The CDR3 loop spans 12 amino acids. The CDR3 sequence: CASSLEGAAAFF. CDR3 in DNA: TGTGCCAGCAGCTTGGAGGGGGCAGCAGCTTTCTTT.

This sequence joins TRBV6-5 and TRBJ1-6; 8 positions agree with TRBD1. The V and J ends lost 5 bases and 10 bases, in that order; junction bases with no gene match: 7. CDR1 and CDR2 (germline): MNHEY, SVGAGI. The CDR3 contains 14 residues. DNA of the CDR3: TGTGCCAGCAGTAGGGTCGACAGGGGATCACCCCTCCACTTT. It is translated as CASSRVDRGSPLHF.

The V and J genes are TRBV7-9 and TRBJ1-2; 9 bases are a match to TRBD1. V was pared by 4 bases and J by 8 bases, with 5 bases of the junction left unmatched. CDR3 length equals 13 residues. In germline, CDR1 is SEHNR, CDR2 FQNEAQ (reference sequence). The CDR3 here is CASSYRDRDGYTF. The CDR3 region has the DNA TGTGCCAGCAGCTACCGGGACAGGGACGGCTACACCTTC.

This rearrangement joins TRBV3-1 (or the pseudogene TRBV3-2) to TRBJ2-5, with D unresolved. This CDR3 is built from 16 residues. Trimming took off 0 bases at V and 4 bases at J, with 15 bases between the two ends. The germline V gene encodes CDR1 LGHDT and CDR2 YNNKEL (reference sequence). CDR3 sequence: CASSQEFGGVGETQYF. As DNA, the CDR3 is TGTGCCAGCAGCCAAGAATTTGGTGGGGTGGGAGAGACCCAGTACTTC.

The J gene is TRBJ1-1, the V gene TRBV6-5; the match to TRBD1 covers 8 bases. Germline V gene lookup returns CDR1 MNHEY and CDR2 SVGAGI. CDR3 length: 16 residues. J gave up 2 bases and V 2 bases, and 7 bases lay outside the gene matches. CDR3 sequence reads: CASSYRQGIINTEAFF. CDR3 DNA: TGTGCCAGCAGTTACAGACAGGGGATCATTAACACTGAAGCTTTCTTT.

This clone appeared a few times. The chain is built from TRBV3-1 (or the pseudogene TRBV3-2) and TRBJ2-1; no clear D gene. The V gene lost 0 bases and the J gene lost 9 bases, with 15 bases spanning the gap. The germline V gene encodes CDR1 LGHDT and CDR2 YNNKEL (reference sequence). This CDR3 is built from 15 residues. The CDR3 DNA sequence: TGTGCCAGCAGCCAAGACTACCACTCGAGGTGTGAGCAGTTCTTC. Its protein product is CASSQDYHSRCEQFF.

As regards this clone: Compared with germline, one end of the junction differs, possibly owing to a read error. Other DNA sequences in this sample translate to the same CDR3. This chain uses TRBV7-8 with TRBJ1-5; D not resolved. The CDR3 loop spans 15 amino acids. From germline, CDR1 is SGHVS and CDR2 FQNEAQ. CDR3 region: CASSSGLRRNQPQHF. CDR3 sequence (DNA): TGTGCCAGCAGCTCCGGCTTGCGTCGCAATCAGCCCCAACATTTT.